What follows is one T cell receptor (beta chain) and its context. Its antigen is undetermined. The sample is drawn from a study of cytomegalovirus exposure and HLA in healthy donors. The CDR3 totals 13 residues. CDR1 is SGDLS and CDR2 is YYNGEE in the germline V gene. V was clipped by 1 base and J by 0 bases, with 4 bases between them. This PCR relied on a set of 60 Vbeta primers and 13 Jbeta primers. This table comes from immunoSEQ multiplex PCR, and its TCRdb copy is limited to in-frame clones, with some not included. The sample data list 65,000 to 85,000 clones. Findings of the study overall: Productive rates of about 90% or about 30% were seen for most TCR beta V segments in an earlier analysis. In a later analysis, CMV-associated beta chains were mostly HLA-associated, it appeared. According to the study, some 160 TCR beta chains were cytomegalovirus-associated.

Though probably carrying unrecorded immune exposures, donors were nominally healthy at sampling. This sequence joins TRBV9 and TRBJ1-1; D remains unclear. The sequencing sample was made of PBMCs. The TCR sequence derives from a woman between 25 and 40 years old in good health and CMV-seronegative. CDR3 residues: CASSVLVNTEAFF. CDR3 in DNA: TGTGCCAGCAGCGTACTAGTGAACACTGAAGCTTTCTTT.